The entry below gives a single T cell receptor beta chain sequence along with its context. The repertoire was sequenced with immunoSEQ multiplex PCR; TCRdb's copy has only in-frame clones and lacks some. The profile shows nearly 80,000 clones, about 92% of them singletons. This specimen belongs to a study of technical replicates of blood from four donors. The CDR3 has 15 amino acids. Germline values: CDR1 LNHNV, CDR2 YYDKDF (reference sequence). V was clipped by 0 bases and J by 5 bases, with 13 bases between them. The TCR originated in a human donor in good health. This rearrangement joins TRBV15 to TRBJ2-5, with D perhaps matching TRBD1 (5 bases). The specimen sequenced was T cells isolated from PBMCs. The CDR3 DNA sequence: TGTGCCACCAGCAGAGATCGCCAGGGATTGGAGACCCAGTACTTC. It yields the protein CATSRDRQGLETQYF.